Below, 8 T cell receptor beta chains from the same sample are listed, as sequenced in a study of T cell responses to AZD1222 COVID-19 vaccine. Using immunoSEQ multiplex PCR, the repertoire was profiled, and TCRdb retains in-frame clones only, with some absent. The sample records about 120,000 clones, 75% to 95% being singletons. The sample consisted of peripheral blood, taken on day 0 of AZD1222 vaccination. All receptors come from an adult in good health.

The J gene is TRBJ2-3, the V gene TRBV5-1, with D possibly matching TRBD1 (6 bases). V lost 1 base and J lost 5, with 11 bases in between. CDR1 and CDR2 (germline): SGHRS, YFSETQ. The CDR3 totals 14 residues. CDR3 residues: CASSLTAGEDTQYF. In nucleotides, the CDR3 is TGCGCCAGCAGCTTGACGGCAGGGGAAGATACGCAGTATTTT.

Details on this clone: Within the sample, other DNA sequences also encode this same CDR3. The chain couples TRBV30 to TRBJ1-5, with unresolved D. This CDR3 contains 13 residues. The V gene's germline CDR1 is GTSNPN and CDR2 SVGIG (reference sequence). Trimming shortened V by 1 base and J by 0 bases, and 4 bases separated the two germline ends. The CDR3 protein is CAWSGDSNQPQHF. The DNA for the CDR3 is TGTGCCTGGAGTGGTGATAGCAATCAGCCCCAGCATTTT.

The rearrangement links TRBV11-2 to TRBJ2-1, with unresolved D. V gave up 3 bases and J gave up 5 bases, with 5 bases separating them. Germline CDR1 and CDR2: SGHAT and FQNNGV. This CDR3 region has 12 residues. The CDR3 reads CASSFEDNEQFF. DNA for the CDR3: TGTGCCAGCAGCTTCGAAGACAATGAGCAGTTCTTC.

The chain is built from TRBV15 and TRBJ1-6, with TRBD1 as a possible D gene (5 bases). The CDR3 length is 13 residues. V was clipped by 2 bases and J by 14 bases, with 13 bases between them. Per the germline V gene, CDR1 is LNHNV and CDR2 is YYDKDF (reference sequence). The CDR3 here is CATSRPQGGALHF. CDR3 in DNA: TGTGCCACCAGCAGACCCCAGGGAGGGGCCCTCCACTTT.

The V gene is TRBV12-1, the J gene TRBJ2-3. TRBV12-1 is deemed a pseudogene. The CDR3 length is 15 residues. The CDR3: CASSSPRAGTDTQYF. In DNA, the CDR3 is TGTGCCAGCAGCTCCCCTAGGGCCGGCACAGATACGCAGTATTTT.

The chain is built from TRBV27 and TRBJ2-7; the D gene could be TRBD1 or TRBD2 (5 bases each). Germline assignment: CDR1 MNHEY and CDR2 SMNVEV (reference sequence). The CDR3 spans 14 residues. With 6 bases removed from V and 3 bases from J, the gap between germline ends came to 15 bases. The CDR3 here is CASSHRGPNYEQYF. The CDR3 DNA follows: TGTGCCAGCAGCCACCGGGGACCCAACTACGAGCAGTACTTC.

The chain carries TRBV28 and TRBJ1-5; TRBD1 matches at 7 bases. The V segment lost 5 bases and the J segment 3 bases; nucleotides outside the gene matches: 4. The CDR3 has 14 amino acids. CDR1 MDHEN and CDR2 SYDVKM come from the germline V gene. The DNA for the CDR3 is TGTGCCAGCAGTACAGGGGCCCTCAATCAGCCCCAGCATTTT. It encodes CASSTGALNQPQHF.

The V and J genes are TRBV7-6 and TRBJ2-5; no clear D. This CDR3 spans 13 amino acids. Trimming removed 5 bases from V and 4 bases from J, with 11 bases in between. CDR1 is SGHVS, CDR2 FNYEAQ, per germline. The CDR3 nucleotides read TGTGCCAGCAGCCAAGATAGGCCAGAGACCCAGTACTTC. Its translation is CASSQDRPETQYF.